Listed below are T cell receptor beta chains from one sample, sequenced in a study of blood T cell repertoires in COVID-19. Profiling relied on immunoSEQ multiplex PCR, and the TCRdb table lists in-frame clones only, not all of them. The sample gives over 130,000 clones, 75% to 90% of which show up once; 4% is in the top ten. The sample was peripheral blood. The origin of the receptors is a woman of 80 years or more with acute or convalescent COVID-19. CDR3s include the opening cysteine and the closing phenylalanine or tryptophan. D genes are given only for firm matches. Clone size appears in some rows only: once, few, many, or a class for an expanded clone.

TRBJ1-2,TRBV4-1,NA,NA,CASSQDGQLYGYTF,TGCGCCAGCAGCCAAGATGGCCAGTTGTATGGCTACACCTTC
TRBJ2-3,TRBV7-2,few,NA,CASSLAGGLSTDTQYF,TGTGCCAGCAGCTTAGCGGGGGGGCTCAGCACAGATACGCAGTATTTT
TRBJ2-7,TRBV27,NA,TRBD1,CASSQTGGTWVEQYF,TGTGCCAGCAGTCAAACAGGGGGGACTTGGGTCGAGCAGTACTTC
TRBJ1-5,TRBV6-4,few,NA,CASSDLLRRAGQPQHF,TGTGCCAGCAGTGACCTCTTGCGGAGGGCCGGTCAGCCCCAGCATTTT
TRBJ1-1,TRBV5-1,NA,NA,CASSYTHPGEGREAFF,TGCGCCAGCAGCTATACCCATCCAGGAGAGGGTCGTGAAGCTTTCTTT
TRBJ2-6,TRBV16,few,TRBD1,CASTKGTGGDSGANVLTF,TGTGCCAGCACCAAAGGGACAGGGGGCGACTCTGGGGCCAACGTCCTGACTTTC
TRBJ2-1,TRBV19,NA,TRBD2,CASSIVAGGPVNEQFF,TGTGCCAGTAGTATTGTAGCGGGGGGGCCTGTTAATGAGCAGTTCTTC
TRBJ1-2,TRBV9,few,NA,CASSATVDYGYTF,TGTGCCAGCAGCGCAACAGTCGACTATGGCTACACCTTC
TRBJ2-5,TRBV15,NA,NA,CATSRVGGTETQYF,TGTGCCACCAGCAGAGTGGGGGGTACGGAGACCCAGTACTTC
TRBJ1-2,TRBV5-6,once,TRBD1,CASSFGQGVVYGYTF,TGTGCCAGCAGCTTCGGACAGGGCGTAGTCTATGGCTACACCTTC
TRBJ2-7,TRBV11-3,once,TRBD1,CASSLAGTGIFFEQYF,TGTGCCAGCAGCTTAGCCGGGACAGGCATTTTCTTTGAGCAGTACTTC
TRBJ1-3,TRBV6-5,once,TRBD1,CASRDRGISGNTIYF,TGTGCCAGCAGGGACAGGGGGATTTCGGGAAACACCATATATTTT
TRBJ2-7,TRBV7-2,NA,NA,CASSLAGIYEQYF,TGTGCCAGCAGCTTGGCGGGGATCTACGAGCAGTACTTC
TRBJ1-1,TRBV10-2,NA,TRBD1,CASSDTGTGGGNTEAFF,TGCGCCAGCAGTGATACCGGGACAGGGGGCGGGAACACTGAAGCTTTCTTT
TRBJ2-7,TRBV7-6,NA,NA,CASSPGRVYEQYF,TGTGCCAGCAGCCCGGGTCGGGTGTACGAGCAGTACTTC
TRBJ1-4,TRBV2,NA,NA,CASSDSPFNEKLFF,TGTGCCAGCAGTGATTCTCCTTTTAATGAAAAACTGTTTTTT
TRBJ2-7,TRBV5-1,NA,TRBD2,CASSLWAASGGLTYEQYF,TGCGCCAGCAGCCTATGGGCGGCTAGCGGGGGGCTGACCTACGAGCAGTACTTC